This TCR beta chain was sequenced during a study of blood T cell repertoires in COVID-19. On the study more broadly: COVID-19 samples from acute and convalescent phases originated in the United States, Italy and Spain. Sources were T cells, B-cell-depleted T cells, or PBMCs; the material itself was cDNA or gDNA.

In the original processing: Cell counts per sample came from amplifying reference gene primers. The method was immunoSEQ multiplex PCR; TCRdb's version includes in-frame clones alone and lacks a portion of them. V, J and clone size reflect that table, while D and trimming were determined from the DNA. The sample has 150,000 or so clones; approximately 80% are singletons. Sample: peripheral blood. The clonotype comes from a man aged 60 to 69 with active or convalescent COVID-19.

The CDR3 DNA follows: TGTGCCAGCAGCTTGGGGGGACAAGTCACCGGGGAGCTGTTTTTT. This translates into CASSLGGQVTGELFF. This chain joins TRBV5-4 and TRBJ2-2, with D perhaps TRBD1 (6 bases). Germline V gene lookup returns CDR1 SGHNT and CDR2 YYREEE (reference sequence). V was pared by 0 bases and J by 4 bases, with 10 bases between. This CDR3 comprises 15 residues.